A selection of T cell receptor beta chains follows, all from one sample in a study of T cell responses to AZD1222 COVID-19 vaccine. Measured with immunoSEQ multiplex PCR; TCRdb has only the in-frame clones, and not every one. The sample contains 90,000 or so clones, 89% of which appear only once. The specimen comprised peripheral blood, sampled on day 0 of AZD1222 vaccination. Source of these receptors: an adult in good health. Each CDR3 is given with its conserved first and last residue. The order of the fields is V gene, D gene, J gene, clone size, CDR3 protein, CDR3 DNA. The D gene is left open where the match is weak. Clone size is stated in some rows and not others, as once, few, many or a class when expanded.

TRBV5-1	-	TRBJ1-6	-	CASSLEGVGSPLHF	TGCGCCAGCAGCTTGGAGGGGGTAGGTTCACCCCTCCACTTT
TRBV12-3/TRBV12-4	-	TRBJ2-7	-	CASSNTGAGQYF	TGTGCCAGCAGTAATACGGGGGCCGGGCAGTACTTC
TRBV6-2/TRBV6-3	-	TRBJ2-3	-	CASSLAKQGNTQYF	TGTGCCAGCAGTCTGGCGAAACAGGGTAATACGCAGTATTTT
TRBV20-1	TRBD2	TRBJ2-1	-	CSASPLAGEGYNEQFF	TGCAGTGCTAGTCCCCTAGCGGGAGAAGGGTACAATGAGCAGTTCTTC
TRBV6-6	-	TRBJ2-2	-	CAGCRALDRDTGELFF	TGTGCCGGGTGCAGGGCCCTAGACCGGGACACCGGGGAGCTGTTTTTT
TRBV6-5	-	TRBJ1-1	-	CASNRQVTEAFF	TGTGCCAGCAATCGACAGGTTACTGAAGCTTTCTTT
TRBV19	-	TRBJ2-2	-	CASSPSRAGTGELFF	TGTGCCAGTAGCCCGTCAAGGGCGGGCACCGGGGAGCTGTTTTTT
TRBV6-5	TRBD2	TRBJ2-5	-	CAIRSGGGETQYF	TGTGCCATCCGAAGCGGGGGAGGAGAGACCCAGTACTTC
TRBV10-3	TRBD2	TRBJ2-1	-	CAISDGGALFF	TGTGCCATCAGTGACGGGGGGGCCCTGTTCTTC
TRBV6-5	TRBD2	TRBJ2-7	-	CASSYAGRDHEQYF	TGTGCCAGCAGTTACGCAGGGAGGGACCACGAGCAGTACTTC
TRBV9	-	TRBJ2-5	-	CASSVAGAGHSQETQYF	TGTGCCAGCAGCGTAGCTGGGGCGGGGCACTCACAAGAGACCCAGTACTTC
TRBV11-2	-	TRBJ2-7	-	CASSWTSGTYEQYF	TGTGCCAGCAGCTGGACCTCCGGGACCTACGAGCAGTACTTC
TRBV15	TRBD1	TRBJ2-2	-	CATSRDEGDRVTGELFF	TGTGCCACCAGCAGAGACGAAGGGGACAGGGTTACCGGGGAGCTGTTTTTT
TRBV12-3/TRBV12-4	-	TRBJ1-1	few	CASIGRENTEAFF	TGTGCCAGCATTGGGAGGGAGAACACTGAAGCTTTCTTT
TRBV7-2	-	TRBJ1-5	-	CASSSLGDPYVPQHF	TGTGCCAGCAGCTCCCTTGGTGACCCCTATGTGCCCCAGCATTTT
TRBV3-1/TRBV3-2	-	TRBJ1-1	-	CASSPDRFEAFF	TGTGCCAGCAGCCCCGACAGGTTCGAAGCTTTCTTT
TRBV2	-	TRBJ1-1	-	CASSGGWGALTEAFF	TGTGCCAGCAGTGGGGGATGGGGGGCCCTCACTGAAGCTTTCTTT
TRBV18	-	TRBJ1-3	-	CASSPRDGNTIYF	TGTGCCAGCTCACCACGGGACGGAAACACCATATATTTT
TRBV11-1	-	TRBJ2-5	-	CASSLVGSETQYF	TGTGCCAGCAGCTTAGTGGGGTCAGAGACCCAGTACTTC
TRBV24-1	-	TRBJ1-3	-	CATSDRYGNTIYF	TGTGCCACCAGTGACAGGTATGGAAACACCATATATTTT
TRBV7-2	-	TRBJ1-5	-	CASSLFLGGRQPQHF	TGTGCCAGCAGCTTATTTCTAGGGGGGCGTCAGCCCCAGCATTTT
TRBV19	TRBD1	TRBJ2-2	-	CASSIRQGTGELFF	TGTGCCAGTAGTATTAGACAGGGTACCGGGGAGCTGTTTTTT
TRBV6-5	-	TRBJ2-6	-	CAIMWGSGGANVLTF	TGTGCCATTATGTGGGGTAGTGGAGGGGCCAACGTCCTGACTTTC
TRBV7-2	-	TRBJ1-2	few	CASSSQGSQYGYTF	TGTGCCAGCAGCTCCCAGGGCAGCCAATATGGCTACACCTTC
TRBV20-1	-	TRBJ1-6	-	CSASSHHNSPLHF	TGCAGTGCTAGTTCACACCATAATTCACCCCTCCACTTT
TRBV4-2	TRBD2	TRBJ2-2	-	CASSQDASTSGSTGELFF	TGTGCCAGCAGCCAAGACGCGTCGACTAGCGGGTCAACCGGGGAGCTGTTTTTT
TRBV12-3/TRBV12-4	-	TRBJ1-1	-	CASSLVANTEAFF	TGTGCCAGCAGTTTGGTGGCAAACACTGAAGCTTTCTTT
TRBV5-5	-	TRBJ2-7	-	CASSRTRVHEQYF	TGTGCCAGCAGCCGTACTCGGGTTCACGAGCAGTACTTC
TRBV19	TRBD2	TRBJ2-7	-	CASSPGLAAYEQYF	TGTGCCAGTAGCCCCGGACTAGCGGCCTACGAGCAGTACTTC
TRBV6-4	-	TRBJ2-1	-	CASRRGSEGNEQFF	TGTGCCAGCCGACGGGGGAGTGAGGGTAATGAGCAGTTCTTC
TRBV28	-	TRBJ2-6	-	CASSLGGSGANVLTF	TGTGCCAGCAGTTTGGGGGGTTCCGGGGCCAACGTCCTGACTTTC
TRBV24-1	-	TRBJ2-1	-	CATSGGPINEQFF	TGTGCCACCAGCGGGGGGCCGATCAATGAGCAGTTCTTC
TRBV21-1	-	TRBJ2-1	-	CASSKMGRASGTPSSYNEQFF	TGTGCCAGCAGCAAAATGGGCCGGGCTAGCGGGACCCCGAGCTCCTACAATGAGCAGTTCTTC
TRBV7-8	-	TRBJ1-3	-	CASSSLDSRARGNTIYF	TGTGCCAGCAGCTCATTGGACAGCCGGGCAAGAGGAAACACCATATATTTT
TRBV5-6	-	TRBJ1-5	-	CASSLNKQPQHF	TGTGCCAGCAGCTTGAATAAACAGCCCCAGCATTTT
TRBV6-4	-	TRBJ1-2	-	CASSDTGDYGYTF	TGTGCCAGCAGTGATACGGGGGACTATGGCTACACCTTC